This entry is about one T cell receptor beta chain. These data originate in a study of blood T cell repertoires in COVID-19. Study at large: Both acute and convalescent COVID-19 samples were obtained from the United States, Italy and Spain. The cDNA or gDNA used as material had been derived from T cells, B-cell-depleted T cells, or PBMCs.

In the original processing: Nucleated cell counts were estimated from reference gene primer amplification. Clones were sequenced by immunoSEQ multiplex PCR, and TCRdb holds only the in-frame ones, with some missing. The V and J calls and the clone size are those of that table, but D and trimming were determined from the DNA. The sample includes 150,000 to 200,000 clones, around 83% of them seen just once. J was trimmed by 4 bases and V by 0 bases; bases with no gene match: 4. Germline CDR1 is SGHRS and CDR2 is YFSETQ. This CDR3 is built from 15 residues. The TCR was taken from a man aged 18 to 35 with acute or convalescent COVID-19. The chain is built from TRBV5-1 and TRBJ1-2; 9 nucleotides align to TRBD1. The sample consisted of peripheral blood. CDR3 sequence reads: CASSLVQGASYGYTF. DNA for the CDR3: TGCGCCAGCAGCTTGGTACAGGGGGCCTCCTATGGCTACACCTTC.